This T cell receptor beta chain was recovered during a study of radiotherapy plus CTLA-4 blockade in lung cancer. Study-level points and caveats: Early blood T cell clone dynamics, with interferon-beta, were reported to best predict response. TCR clones from tumors expanded in blood after radiotherapy plus ipilimumab.

Regarding this clone: Antigen specificity is unknown.

The CDR3 has 13 amino acids. Germline V gene lookup returns CDR1 MNHEY and CDR2 SVGAGI. Trimming took off 6 bases at V and 15 bases at J, with 21 bases between the two ends. TCRdb's table, derived via immunoSEQ multiplex PCR, lists solely in-frame clones and lacks some. This sample has around 82,000 clones; 85% to 90% occur once, and the top ten carry 16%. Sequenced material: peripheral blood, taken from a patient treated with radiotherapy plus ipilimumab. This clonotype was obtained from a human donor with non-small cell lung cancer that progressed on radiotherapy plus ipilimumab. The rearrangement links TRBV6-5 to TRBJ2-1, with D perhaps TRBD1 (5 bases). The CDR3 loop reads CASRQDGAGRWFF. CDR3 sequence (DNA): TGTGCCAGCAGGCAGGATGGGGCAGGTAGATGGTTCTTC.